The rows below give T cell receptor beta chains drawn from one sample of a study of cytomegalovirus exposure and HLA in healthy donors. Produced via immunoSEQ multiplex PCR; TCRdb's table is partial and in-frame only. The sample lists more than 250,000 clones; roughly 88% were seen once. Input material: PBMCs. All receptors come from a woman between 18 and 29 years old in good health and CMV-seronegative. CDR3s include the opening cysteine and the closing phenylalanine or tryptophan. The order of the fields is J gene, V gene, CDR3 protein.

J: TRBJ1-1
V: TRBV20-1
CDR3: CSAPRSAEAFF

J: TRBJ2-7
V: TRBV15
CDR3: CATSRGWASGTNYEQYF

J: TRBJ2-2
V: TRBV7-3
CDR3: CASSLDPGQGNGELFF

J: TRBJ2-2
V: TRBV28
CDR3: CASSLVPPRASGELFF

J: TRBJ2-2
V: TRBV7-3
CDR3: CASSPVTGELFF

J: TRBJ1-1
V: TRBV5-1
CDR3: CASSLFAGNTEAFF

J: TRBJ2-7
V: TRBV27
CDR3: CASSFSNSYEQYF

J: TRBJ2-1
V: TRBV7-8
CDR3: CASSVGLAGGPNEQFF

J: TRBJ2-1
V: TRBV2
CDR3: CASKGLAGVVEQFF

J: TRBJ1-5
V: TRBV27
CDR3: CASSLWGGDQPQHF

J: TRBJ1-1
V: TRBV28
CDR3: CASSLGQNTEAFF

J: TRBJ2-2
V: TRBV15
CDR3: CATSRSKGLAVNTGELFF

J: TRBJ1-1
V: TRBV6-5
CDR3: CASSSRGRNTEAFF

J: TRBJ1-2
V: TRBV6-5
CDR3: CASRGAGARGYTF

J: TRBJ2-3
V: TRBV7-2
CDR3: CASSLGPFPDTQYF

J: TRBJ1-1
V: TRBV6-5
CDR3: CASSTVTESTEAFF

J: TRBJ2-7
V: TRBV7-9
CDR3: CASSLGQIEPYEQYF

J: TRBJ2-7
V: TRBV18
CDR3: CASSDRDASYEQYF

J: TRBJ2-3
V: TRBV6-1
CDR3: CASSRGSRTDTQYF

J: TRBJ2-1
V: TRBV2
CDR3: CASSLAGGAEGEQFF

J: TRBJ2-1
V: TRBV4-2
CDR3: CASSPTEGLYNEQFF

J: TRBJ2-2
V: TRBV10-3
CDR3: CAISESLAGAANTGELFF

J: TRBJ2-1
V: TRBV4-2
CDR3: CASSVFGNQGNEQFF

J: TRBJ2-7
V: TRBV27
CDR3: CASRRAGQDSYEQYF

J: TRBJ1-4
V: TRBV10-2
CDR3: CASSRQPGEKLFF

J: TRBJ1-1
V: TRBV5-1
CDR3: CASSLAGDTEAFF

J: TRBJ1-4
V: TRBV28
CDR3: CASREKTGIQKLFF

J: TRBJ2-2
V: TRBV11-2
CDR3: CASRSSSGDNTGELFF

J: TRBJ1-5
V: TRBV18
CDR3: CASSPADRGRDQPQHF

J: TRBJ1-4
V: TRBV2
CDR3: CASRQGGEKLFF

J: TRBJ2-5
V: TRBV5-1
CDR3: CASSPGLAGGETQYF

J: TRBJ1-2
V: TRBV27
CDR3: CASSPILRVPGRAYTF

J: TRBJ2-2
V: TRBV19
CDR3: CASSAQQGSGTGELFF

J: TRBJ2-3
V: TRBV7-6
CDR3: CASSPLGLSPTDTQYF

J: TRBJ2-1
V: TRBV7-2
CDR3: CASSAGGRVNEQFF

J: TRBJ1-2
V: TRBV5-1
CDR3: CASSPQGIDGYTF

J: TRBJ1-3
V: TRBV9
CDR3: CASSVDQGGGNTIYF

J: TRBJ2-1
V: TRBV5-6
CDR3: CASSLISEQFF

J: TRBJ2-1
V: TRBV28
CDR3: CASSILPNEQFF

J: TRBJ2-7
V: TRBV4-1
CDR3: CASSQLAAEGYEQYF

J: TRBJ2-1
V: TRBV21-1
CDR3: CASSKAGDRGYNEQFF

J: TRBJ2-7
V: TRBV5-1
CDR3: CASSDLGTGPYEQYF

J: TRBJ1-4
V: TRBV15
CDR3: CATRVQGTNEKLFF

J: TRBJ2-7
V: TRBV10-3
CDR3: CAISEVGGSKYEQYF